The 27 T cell receptor beta chains below all came from one sample that was sequenced in a study of early T cells in non-severe SARS-CoV-2 infection (dated by TCRdb to the early 2020s). The library was built by means of 5' RACE. The instrument was a NextSeq 500. The public sequencing data were trimmed at Q25 with fastp and processed into clonotypes with MiXCR by TCRdb, which kept only in-frame beta chains. Rows merge per CDR3 protein into single entries with the most common DNA and genes. The sample yields tens of thousands of distinct CDR3 sequences; 5.4% were counted once. About a fifth of the sample comes from the top ten. The source material was whole blood. The receptor source for this set is an adult who was a healthcare worker with PCR-confirmed SARS-CoV-2 infection or an uninfected control (not recorded which).

This clonotype was observed many times. This rearrangement joins TRBV7-2 to TRBJ2-1, with D unresolved. This CDR3 has 13 residues. Germline CDR1 reads SGHTA; CDR2 reads FQGNSA. Between the trimmed V and J ends, which lost 5 bases and 3 bases, there was a span of 8 bases. The DNA for the CDR3 is TGTGCCAGCAGCCCCCCATACTACAATGAGCAGTTCTTC. Amino acids: CASSPPYYNEQFF. Together with reference TRBV7-2 and TRBJ2-1, the CDR3 gives the full variable domain: GAGVSQSPSNKVTEKGKDVELRCDPISGHTALYWYRQSLGQGLEFLIYFQGNSAPDKSGLPSDRFSAERTGGSVSTLTIQRTQQEDSAVYLCASSPPYYNEQFFGPGTRLTVL.

This clonotype has a count of ten or more. CDR3 nucleotide sequence: TGTGCTGTGGGACAGCCCCCTTCGAACACCGGGGAGCTGTTTTTT. It encodes CAVGQPPSNTGELFF. This rearrangement joins TRBV7-7 to TRBJ2-2, with 7 bases identical to TRBD1. Per germline, CDR1 SSHAT and CDR2 FNYEAQ (reference sequence). CDR3 length: 15 amino acids.

This clonotype was observed many times. The chain employs TRBV2 and TRBJ2-5, with D unclear. This CDR3 is 12 amino acids long. V dropped 8 bases and J dropped 6 bases, with 13 bases sitting between them. Per germline, CDR1 SNHLY and CDR2 FYNNEI. Written as DNA, the CDR3 is TGTGCCAGCGGGATGGCAGGCAAGACCCAGTACTTC. Translated, it gives CASGMAGKTQYF.

This clonotype was counted at least ten times. V is TRBV6-1 and J is TRBJ1-1; no clear D. Deletions cut 0 bases from V and 1 base from J, with 9 bases between. Germline CDR1 and CDR2: MNHNS and SASEGT. There are 15 residues in the CDR3. The CDR3 DNA reads as TGTGCCAGCAGTGAAGCGCCGGTGGGGAACACTGAAGCTTTCTTT. Translated, it gives CASSEAPVGNTEAFF.

This clonotype was recorded many times. This rearrangement joins TRBV20-1 to TRBJ1-1, with 7 bases lining up with TRBD1. The V gene end was trimmed by 1 base and the J gene end by 1 base; junction bases not matched to a gene: 3. Looked up from germline, CDR1 is DFQATT and CDR2 is SNEGSKA (reference sequence). The CDR3 spans 14 residues. The CDR3 loop is CSARAGQANTEAFF. CDR3 DNA sequence: TGCAGTGCTAGAGCTGGACAGGCGAACACTGAAGCTTTCTTT.

In its sample, this clonotype was seen a few times. The chain couples TRBV4-2 to TRBJ2-7; the match to TRBD2 covers 14 bases. This CDR3 is built from 15 residues. V shed 1 base and J 4 bases; nucleotides not matched to a gene: 0. The germline V gene has CDR1 LGHNA and CDR2 YNFKEQ. The DNA of the CDR3 is TGTGCCAGCAGCCAAGGGACTAGCGGGGGGTACGAGCAGTACTTC. This codes for CASSQGTSGGYEQYF.

The sample holds a few counts of this clonotype. The genes are TRBV28 and TRBJ1-5; D gene ambiguous. Germline-derived CDR1 and CDR2 are MDHEN and SYDVKM. This CDR3 region has 14 residues. With 8 bases removed from V and 6 bases from J, the gap between germline ends came to 17 bases. The CDR3 nucleotides read TGTGCCAGCTCGCCTGTGAGGCCAGGTCAGCCCCAGCATTTT. Its translation is CASSPVRPGQPQHF.

This clonotype was counted a few times. The chain employs TRBV2 and TRBJ2-7; possible D gene TRBD2, 5 bases. CDR1 is SNHLY, CDR2 FYNNEI, per germline. The CDR3 consists of 13 residues. V was pared by 10 bases and J by 3 bases, with 16 bases between. The CDR3 bases are TGTGCCACGCGTATCGGGGTCATCTACGAGCAGTACTTC. It encodes CATRIGVIYEQYF.

In this sample, this clonotype turned up many times. This chain connects TRBV5-5 to TRBJ2-1; TRBD1 matches at 7 bases. The CDR3 totals 15 residues. V trimming: 3 bases; J trimming: 5 bases; junction bases outside the gene matches: 8. CDR1 and CDR2 (germline): SGHKS, YYEKEE (reference sequence). CDR3 sequence (DNA): TGTGCCAGCAGCTCAGGATCCGGACAGGACAATGAGCAGTTCTTC. Its protein is CASSSGSGQDNEQFF.

This clonotype came up many times. The chain has TRBV6-2 or TRBV6-3 and TRBJ2-1, with 7 bases aligning to TRBD1. The CDR3 extends over 18 amino acids. Per germline, CDR1 MNHEY and CDR2 SVGEGT. The J segment lost 0 bases and the V segment lost 5 bases, leaving 13 bases of the junction unmatched. CDR3 protein: CASSTPTGVLFSYNEQFF. The CDR3 DNA follows: TGTGCCAGCAGTACCCCCACAGGGGTCCTATTCTCCTACAATGAGCAGTTCTTC.

Ten or more counts support this clonotype. The chain has TRBV5-5 and TRBJ2-7, with 10 positions matching TRBD1. Per the germline V gene, CDR1 is SGHKS and CDR2 is YYEKEE (reference sequence). This CDR3 is 15 amino acids long. The V and J ends lost 4 bases and 3 bases, in that order; junction bases with no gene match: 7. The CDR3 sequence is CASSVRWDRGYEQYF. The CDR3 DNA reads as TGTGCCAGCAGCGTAAGATGGGACAGGGGCTACGAGCAGTACTTC.

The rearrangement links TRBV12-3 or TRBV12-4 to TRBJ1-3; D unclear. The CDR3 totals 14 residues. The ends were cut back, 6 bases at V and 0 bases at J, with 9 bases in the middle. This chain's CDR3 is CASRPTSSGNTIYF. CDR3 nucleotides: TGTGCCAGCAGGCCTACAAGCTCTGGAAACACCATATATTTT.

The chain couples TRBV6-1 to TRBJ2-5; 7 nucleotides match TRBD1. The CDR3 sequence is 16 residues long. Germline V gene data show CDR1 as MNHNS and CDR2 as SASEGT. V trimming: 2 bases; J trimming: 2 bases; junction bases outside the gene matches: 8. Here the CDR3 DNA reads TGTGCCAGCAGTGAAAGAGGGCGGACAGGACAAGAGACCCAGTACTTC. Translated, it gives CASSERGRTGQETQYF.

This clonotype showed up many times. The chain employs TRBV6-2 or TRBV6-3 and TRBJ2-4; D is perhaps TRBD1 or TRBD2 (5 bases each). The germline V gene encodes CDR1 MNHEY and CDR2 SVGEGT. Trimming left V 4 bases short and J 8 bases short, with 12 bases between. This CDR3 is 13 amino acids long. This CDR3 reads CASSSALGDIQYF. The CDR3 region has the DNA TGTGCCAGCAGTTCCGCCCTGGGGGACATTCAGTACTTC.

The table lists this clonotype with many counts. The gene calls are TRBV7-2 and TRBJ1-6; D is perhaps TRBD1 (5 bases). Per germline, CDR1 SGHTA and CDR2 FQGNSA. V was shortened by 6 bases and J by 2 bases, with 11 bases between the two germline ends. The CDR3 spans 15 residues. The CDR3 DNA reads as TGTGCCAGCAGACCCGACAGCGCCTATAATTCACCCCTCCACTTT. It encodes CASRPDSAYNSPLHF.

This chain joins TRBV20-1 and TRBJ2-1; TRBD2 agrees at 14 bases. The V segment lost 5 bases and the J segment 0 bases; nucleotides outside the gene matches: 3. Per germline, CDR1 DFQATT and CDR2 SNEGSKA (reference sequence). The CDR3 loop spans 16 amino acids. In DNA form, the CDR3 reads TGCAGTGCTGGGACTAGCGGGGGTAGCTCCTACAATGAGCAGTTCTTC. It yields the protein CSAGTSGGSSYNEQFF.

The chain has TRBV6-5 and TRBJ2-2, with 9 bases identical to TRBD1. The CDR3 sequence is 16 residues long. From germline, CDR1 is MNHEY and CDR2 SVGAGI. J was trimmed by 6 bases and V by 5 bases; bases with no gene match: 10. The CDR3 protein is CASSRTGQGISGELFF. CDR3 bases: TGTGCCAGCAGTCGTACGGGACAGGGCATATCCGGGGAGCTGTTTTTT.

This clonotype was counted a few times. The chain links TRBV4-2 to TRBJ2-5, with D hard to call. Germline CDR1 LGHNA, CDR2 YNFKEQ. CDR3 length: 13 residues. Trimming left V 1 base short and J 4 bases short, with 7 bases between. The CDR3 is CASSQGEAETQYF. DNA for the CDR3: TGTGCCAGCAGCCAAGGGGAAGCAGAGACCCAGTACTTC.

This clonotype was counted ten times or more. V gene TRBV4-2 combines with J gene TRBJ1-3; D is unclear. The CDR3 is 14 residues long. V was pared by 0 bases and J by 4 bases, with 7 bases between. Per germline, CDR1 LGHNA and CDR2 YNFKEQ. CDR3 in DNA: TGTGCCAGCAGCCAAGATGACATCGGAAACACCATATATTTT. This translates into CASSQDDIGNTIYF.

This clonotype has only a few counts. V usage is TRBV30 and J usage is TRBJ1-5; D is unresolved. Between the trimmed V and J ends, which lost 1 base and 3 bases, there was a span of 7 bases. CDR1 and CDR2 from the germline V gene are GTSNPN and SVGIG (reference sequence). The CDR3 extends over 13 amino acids. CDR3 sequence reads: CAWSEGINQPQHF. The CDR3 coding sequence is TGTGCCTGGAGTGAAGGGATCAATCAGCCCCAGCATTTT.

This rearrangement joins TRBV30 to TRBJ1-2, with a tentative D call TRBD1 (6 bases). The V end lost 3 bases, the J end lost 4 bases, and 9 bases lay between the germline ends. From germline, CDR1 is GTSNPN and CDR2 SVGIG (reference sequence). There are 12 residues in the CDR3. The CDR3 bases are TGTGCCTGGAGCAGGGGCAGCTATGGCTACACCTTC. Translating it yields CAWSRGSYGYTF.

This clonotype was recorded at least ten times. The J gene is TRBJ1-1, the V gene TRBV7-3, with unresolved D. The CDR3 has 14 residues. CDR1 and CDR2 (germline): SGHTA, FQGTGA. V shed 0 bases and J shed 2 bases, with 7 bases lying between them. CDR3 amino acids: CASSLTGANTEAFF. Written as DNA, the CDR3 is TGTGCCAGCAGCTTAACGGGAGCTAACACTGAAGCTTTCTTT. Filled out from reference TRBV7-3 and TRBJ1-1, the complete variable domain reads GAGVSQTPSNKVTEKGKYVELRCDPISGHTALYWYRQSLGQGPEFLIYFQGTGAADDSGLPNDRFFAVRPEGSVSTLKIQRTERGDSAVYLCASSLTGANTEAFFGQGTRLTVV.

The rearrangement joins TRBV20-1 to TRBJ2-5; TRBD2 matches 11 bases. Germline CDR1 reads DFQATT; CDR2 reads SNEGSKA (reference sequence). The CDR3 contains 15 residues. The V and J ends lost 6 bases and 4 bases, in that order; junction bases with no gene match: 10. In DNA, the CDR3 is TGCAGTGCGCAGCCACTAGCGGGGGAGGGAGAGACCCAGTACTTC. This gives the protein CSAQPLAGEGETQYF.

The J gene is TRBJ1-4, the V gene TRBV20-1, with TRBD1 matching over 8 bases. The germline V gene encodes CDR1 DFQATT and CDR2 SNEGSKA (reference sequence). The CDR3 sequence is 15 residues long. After removal of 0 bases from V and 3 bases from J, the junction contained 3 bases not matched to a gene. This chain's CDR3 is CSARDQGAANEKLFF. The CDR3 DNA reads as TGCAGTGCTAGAGACCAGGGGGCGGCTAATGAAAAACTGTTTTTT.

In its sample, this clonotype was seen many times. CDR3 loop: CASSSHPTGLETQYF. CDR3 DNA: TGTGCCAGCAGTTCCCACCCGACAGGGTTGGAGACCCAGTACTTC. This rearrangement joins TRBV12-3 or TRBV12-4 to TRBJ2-5; 7 bases are shared with TRBD1. The CDR3 contains 15 residues. Unmatched junction bases numbered 10, after V lost 4 bases and J lost 5 bases.

This clonotype was found many times. This chain connects TRBV7-8 to TRBJ2-7, with TRBD2 matching 12 bases. CDR1 is SGHVS and CDR2 is FQNEAQ in the germline V gene. The trim removed 5 bases at V and 12 bases at J, leaving 2 bases unmatched. The CDR3 covers 11 residues. The CDR3 protein is CASSTSGGPYF. The CDR3 DNA sequence: TGTGCCAGCAGCACTAGCGGGGGGCCGTACTTC. The variable domain in full, with the rest retrieved from reference TRBV7-8 and TRBJ2-7, is GAGVSQSPRYKVAKRGQDVALRCDPISGHVSLFWYQQALGQGPEFLTYFQNEAQLDKSGLPSDRFFAERPEGSVSTLKIQRTQQEDSAVYLCASSTSGGPYFGPGTRLTVT.

This clonotype was seen more than once but under ten times. The rearrangement links TRBV30 to TRBJ2-1; no clear D gene. CDR1 GTSNPN and CDR2 SVGIG come from the germline V gene (reference sequence). The CDR3 contains 13 residues. V was pared by 3 bases and J by 2 bases, with 8 bases between. In nucleotides, the CDR3 is TGTGCCTGGAGCTATGGGGCCTACAATGAGCAGTTCTTC. This sequence encodes CAWSYGAYNEQFF. The full variable domain, in which reference TRBV30 and TRBJ2-1 provide the parts outside the CDR3, is SQTIHQWPATLVQPVGSPLSLECTVEGTSNPNLYWYRQAAGRGLQLLFYSVGIGQISSEVPQNLSASRPQDRQFILSSKKLLLSDSGFYLCAWSYGAYNEQFFGPGTRLTVL.